This TCR beta chain was observed in a study of T cell responses to AZD1222 COVID-19 vaccine. Produced via immunoSEQ multiplex PCR; TCRdb's table is partial and in-frame only. Of 85,000 to 110,000 clones in the sample, around 90% were seen once. The trim removed 1 base at V and 5 bases at J, leaving 6 bases unmatched. The length of the CDR3 is 15 residues. Germline V lookup: CDR1 SGHVS, CDR2 FNYEAQ. Sequencing was performed on peripheral blood, taken on day 0 of AZD1222 vaccination. This TCR was sampled from an adult in good health. The chain carries TRBV7-6 and TRBJ2-3; 7 nucleotides agree with TRBD2. CDR3 nucleotide sequence: TGTGCCAGCAGCTTAGACTGGACTAGAGGAGATACGCAGTATTTT. This encodes CASSLDWTRGDTQYF.